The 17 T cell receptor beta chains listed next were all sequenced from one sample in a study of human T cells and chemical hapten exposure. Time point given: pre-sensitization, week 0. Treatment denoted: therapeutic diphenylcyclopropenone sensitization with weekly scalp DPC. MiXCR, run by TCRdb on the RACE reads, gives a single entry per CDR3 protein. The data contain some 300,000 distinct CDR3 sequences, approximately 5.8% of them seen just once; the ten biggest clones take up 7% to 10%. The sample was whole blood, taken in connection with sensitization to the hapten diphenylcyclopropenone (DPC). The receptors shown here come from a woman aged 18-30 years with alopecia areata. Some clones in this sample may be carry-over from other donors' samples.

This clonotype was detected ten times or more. In nucleotides, the CDR3 is TGTGCCAGCAGCCCCCTAGCGGGGGGCACAGATACGCAGTATTTT. As protein: CASSPLAGGTDTQYF. This rearrangement joins TRBV5-6 to TRBJ2-3; 10 bases align to TRBD2. J lost 1 base, V lost 4 bases, and 3 bases had no gene match. Germline values: CDR1 SGHDT, CDR2 YYEEEE. The CDR3 extends over 15 amino acids.

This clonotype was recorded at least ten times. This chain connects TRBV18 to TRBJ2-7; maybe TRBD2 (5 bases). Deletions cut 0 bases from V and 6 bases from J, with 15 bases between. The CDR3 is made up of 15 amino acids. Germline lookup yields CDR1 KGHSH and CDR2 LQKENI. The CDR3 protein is CASSPPFGPEAEQYF. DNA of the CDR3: TGTGCCAGCTCACCACCGTTCGGACCGGAGGCCGAGCAGTACTTC. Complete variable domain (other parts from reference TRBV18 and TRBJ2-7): NAGVMQNPRHLVRRRGQEARLRCSPMKGHSHVYWYRQLPEEGLKFMVYLQKENIIDESGMPKERFSAEFPKEGPSILRIQQVVRGDSAAYFCASSPPFGPEAEQYFGPGTRLTVT.

This CDR3 reads CASSQGVLNVLTF. The DNA of the CDR3 is TGTGCCAGCAGCCAGGGGGTATTGAATGTCCTGACTTTC. This chain links TRBV3-1 with TRBJ2-6; D is tentatively TRBD1 or TRBD2 (5 bases each). Germline assignment: CDR1 LGHDT and CDR2 YNNKEL (reference sequence). The CDR3 runs to 13 residues. V gave up 3 bases and J gave up 13 bases, with 13 bases separating them. Filled out from reference TRBV3-1 and TRBJ2-6, the complete variable domain reads DTAVSQTPKYLVTQMGNDKSIKCEQNLGHDTMYWYKQDSKKFLKIMFSYNNKELIINETVPNRFSPKSPDKAHLNLHINSLELGDSAVYFCASSQGVLNVLTFGAGSRLTVL.

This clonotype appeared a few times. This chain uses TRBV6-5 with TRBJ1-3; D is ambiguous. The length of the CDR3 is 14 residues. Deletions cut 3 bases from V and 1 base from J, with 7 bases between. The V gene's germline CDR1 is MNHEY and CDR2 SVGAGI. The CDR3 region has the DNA TGTGCCAGCAGTTATGTCGCTTCTGGAAACACCATATATTTT. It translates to CASSYVASGNTIYF.

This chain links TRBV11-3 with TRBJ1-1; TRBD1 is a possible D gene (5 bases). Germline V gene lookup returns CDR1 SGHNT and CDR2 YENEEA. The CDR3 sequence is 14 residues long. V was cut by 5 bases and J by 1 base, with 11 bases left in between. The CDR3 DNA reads TGTGCCAGCAGCCCGGGACCCCCGAACACTGAAGCTTTCTTT. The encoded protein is CASSPGPPNTEAFF.

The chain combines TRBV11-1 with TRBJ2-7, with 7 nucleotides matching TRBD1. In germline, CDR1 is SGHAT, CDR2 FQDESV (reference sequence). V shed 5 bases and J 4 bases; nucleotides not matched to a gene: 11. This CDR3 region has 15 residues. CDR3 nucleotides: TGTGCCAGCAGCCCGGACAGGTGGGGCGTATACGAGCAGTACTTC. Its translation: CASSPDRWGVYEQYF.

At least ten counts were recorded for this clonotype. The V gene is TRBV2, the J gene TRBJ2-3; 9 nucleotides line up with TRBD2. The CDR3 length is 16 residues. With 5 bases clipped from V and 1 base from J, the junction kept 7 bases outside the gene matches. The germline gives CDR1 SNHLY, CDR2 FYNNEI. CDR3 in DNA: TGTGCCAGCAGTCGTAGAGCGGGGGGCCGCACAGATACGCAGTATTTT. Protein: CASSRRAGGRTDTQYF.

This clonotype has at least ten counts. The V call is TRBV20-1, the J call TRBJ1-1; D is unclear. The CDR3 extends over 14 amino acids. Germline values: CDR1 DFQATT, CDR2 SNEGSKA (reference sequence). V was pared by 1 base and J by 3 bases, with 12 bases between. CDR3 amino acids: CSARGLGRDTEAFF. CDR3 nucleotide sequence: TGCAGTGCTAGAGGTTTGGGTAGGGACACTGAAGCTTTCTTT.

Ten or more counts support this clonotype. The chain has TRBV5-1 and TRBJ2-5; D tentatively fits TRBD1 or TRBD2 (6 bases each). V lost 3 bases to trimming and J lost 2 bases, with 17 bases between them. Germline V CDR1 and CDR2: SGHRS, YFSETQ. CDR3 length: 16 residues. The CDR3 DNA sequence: TGCGCCAGCAGCTCGCGATTGGGGGGCTTTCAAGAGACCCAGTACTTC. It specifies CASSSRLGGFQETQYF.

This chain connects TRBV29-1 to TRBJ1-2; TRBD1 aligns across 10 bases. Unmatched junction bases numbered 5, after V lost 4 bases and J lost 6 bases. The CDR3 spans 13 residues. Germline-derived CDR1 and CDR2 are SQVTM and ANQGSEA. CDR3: CSVGQGAPNGYTF. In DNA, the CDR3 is TGCAGCGTTGGACAGGGGGCGCCGAATGGCTACACCTTC.

Here the CDR3 reads CASSLGTVVFF. The DNA of the CDR3 is TGTGCCAGCAGCTTGGGGACAGTTGTTTTCTTT. The chain joins TRBV5-4 to TRBJ1-1; a possible D gene is TRBD1 (6 bases). CDR3 length: 11 residues. Trimming stripped 0 bases from V and 13 bases from J, with 10 bases between. Germline V gene data show CDR1 as SGHNT and CDR2 as YYREEE (reference sequence). Complete variable domain (other parts from reference TRBV5-4 and TRBJ1-1): ETGVTQSPTHLIKTRGQQVTLRCSSQSGHNTVSWYQQALGQGPQFIFQYYREEENGRGNFPPRFSGLQFPNYSSELNVNALELDDSALYLCASSLGTVVFFGQGTRLTVV.

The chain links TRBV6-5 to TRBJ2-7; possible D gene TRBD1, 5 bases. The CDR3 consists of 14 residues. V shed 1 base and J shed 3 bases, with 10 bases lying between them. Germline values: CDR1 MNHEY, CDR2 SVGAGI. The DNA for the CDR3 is TGTGCCAGCAGTTACTTCTTAGACAGCTACGAGCAGTACTTC. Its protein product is CASSYFLDSYEQYF.

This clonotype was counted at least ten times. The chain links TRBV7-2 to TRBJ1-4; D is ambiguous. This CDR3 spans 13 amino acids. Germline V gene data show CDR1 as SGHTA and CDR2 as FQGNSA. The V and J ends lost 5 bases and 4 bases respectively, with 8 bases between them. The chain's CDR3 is CASSGLDNEKLFF. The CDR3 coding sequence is TGTGCCAGCAGCGGGCTAGATAATGAAAAACTGTTTTTT.

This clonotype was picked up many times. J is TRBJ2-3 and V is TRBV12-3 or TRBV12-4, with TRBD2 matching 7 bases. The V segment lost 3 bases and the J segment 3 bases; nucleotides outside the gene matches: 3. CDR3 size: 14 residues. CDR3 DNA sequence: TGTGCCAGCAGTTTGGGGAGGGCTACAGATACGCAGTATTTT. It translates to CASSLGRATDTQYF.

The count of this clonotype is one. The CDR3 is CASSPTGAEGYTF. The CDR3 bases are TGTGCCAGCAGCCCAACAGGGGCTGAGGGCTACACCTTC. This rearrangement joins TRBV2 to TRBJ1-2, with 7 bases matching TRBD1. The germline V gene has CDR1 SNHLY and CDR2 FYNNEI. V shed 6 bases, J shed 8 bases, and the junction held 9 bases outside the gene matches. The CDR3 is 13 residues long.

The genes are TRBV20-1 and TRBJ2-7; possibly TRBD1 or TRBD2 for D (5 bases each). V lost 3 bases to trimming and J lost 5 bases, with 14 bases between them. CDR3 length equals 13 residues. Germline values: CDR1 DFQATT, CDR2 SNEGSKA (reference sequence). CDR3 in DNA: TGCAGTGCTAGGTGGGGGAACCGGGACGAGCAGTACTTC. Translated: CSARWGNRDEQYF.

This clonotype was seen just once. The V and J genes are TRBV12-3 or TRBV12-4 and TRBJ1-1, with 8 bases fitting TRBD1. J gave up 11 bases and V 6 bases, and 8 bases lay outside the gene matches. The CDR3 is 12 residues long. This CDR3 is CASRRAGGMAFF. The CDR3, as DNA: TGTGCCAGCAGGCGCGCAGGGGGCATGGCTTTCTTT.